The 18 T cell receptor beta chains reported below all come from one sample, sequenced in a study of beta chain features in type 1 diabetes. Expressed TCRB transcripts got sequenced, as all isolated RNA was reverse transcribed. Data came from immunoSEQ multiplex PCR; TCRdb stores just in-frame clones and leaves some out. The sample contains more than 140,000 clones, 9% to 10% of which appear only once. Sequenced input: central memory CD4+ T cells from blood. These receptors were obtained from a woman aged 40 to 50 in good health.

The rearrangement uses TRBV6-6 and TRBJ1-5, with D maybe TRBD1 (5 bases). V lost 5 bases to trimming and J lost 7 bases, with 18 bases between them. Germline CDR1 and CDR2: MNHNY and SVGAGI (reference sequence). This CDR3 comprises 15 residues. The CDR3: CASSRQVSGDQPQHF. CDR3 sequence (DNA): TGTGCCAGCAGTCGCCAGGTTTCGGGGGACCAGCCCCAGCATTTT.

This sequence joins TRBV29-1 and TRBJ1-1, with 8 bases identical to TRBD1. Germline CDR1 SQVTM, CDR2 ANQGSEA. CDR3 length: 13 residues. CDR3 bases: TGCAGTGGGAGGGACAGGTTGAACACTGAAGCTTTCTTT. This codes for CSGRDRLNTEAFF.

This clone has just a few counts. The J gene is TRBJ1-2, the V gene TRBV18; tentatively, D is TRBD1 (6 bases). V shed 3 bases and J shed 8 bases, with 13 bases lying between them. Per the germline V gene, CDR1 is KGHSH and CDR2 is LQKENI. The length of the CDR3 is 13 residues. Here the CDR3 reads CASSPWGTSGYTF. The CDR3, as DNA: TGTGCCAGCTCACCGTGGGGGACAAGCGGCTACACCTTC.

The chain has TRBV5-6 and TRBJ1-2, with TRBD1 as a possible D gene (5 bases). The CDR3 consists of 12 residues. The germline V and J ends were trimmed by 6 bases and 5 bases, with 11 bases remaining between them. Looked up from germline, CDR1 is SGHDT and CDR2 is YYEEEE. CDR3 sequence: CASKLRGYGYTF. In nucleotides, the CDR3 is TGTGCCAGCAAATTGCGGGGGTATGGCTACACCTTC. Complete variable domain (other parts from reference TRBV5-6 and TRBJ1-2): DAGVTQSPTHLIKTRGQQVTLRCSPKSGHDTVSWYQQALGQGPQFIFQYYEEEERQRGNFPDRFSGHQFPNYSSELNVNALLLGDSALYLCASKLRGYGYTFGSGTRLTVV.

This clone was seen only a few times. This rearrangement joins TRBV6-5 to TRBJ1-1; TRBD1 matches at 7 bases. CDR1 is MNHEY and CDR2 is SVGAGI in the germline V gene. V trimming: 8 bases; J trimming: 1 base; junction bases outside the gene matches: 7. This CDR3 has 14 residues. The CDR3 sequence: CASGGQPENTEAFF. The CDR3 DNA is TGTGCCAGCGGGGGACAGCCCGAGAACACTGAAGCTTTCTTT.

This clone was observed a few times. V usage is TRBV19 and J usage is TRBJ2-7; TRBD1 aligns across 8 bases. The V gene end was trimmed by 6 bases and the J gene end by 2 bases; junction bases not matched to a gene: 9. The germline CDR1 and CDR2 sequences are LNHDA and SQIVND (reference sequence). This CDR3 comprises 15 residues. CDR3 in DNA: TGTGCCAGTAGCCCCACCGGGACAGGAGCCTACGAGCAGTACTTC. Protein: CASSPTGTGAYEQYF.

This clone was detected a few times. The rearrangement joins TRBV6-1 to TRBJ2-5; D not certain. The CDR3 is 13 amino acids. Trimming removed 0 bases at V and 7 bases at J, with 9 bases between. Germline V gives CDR1 MNHNS, CDR2 SASEGT. The CDR3 protein is CASSEAGPGTQYF. DNA for the CDR3: TGTGCCAGCAGTGAAGCGGGCCCAGGGACCCAGTACTTC.

The chain has TRBV5-1 and TRBJ2-1; D is possibly TRBD1 (8 bases). CDR1 is SGHRS and CDR2 is YFSETQ in the germline V gene. The V gene lost 3 bases and the J gene lost 9 bases, with 19 bases spanning the gap. This CDR3 contains 15 residues. CDR3 protein: CASSSYRGSGGEQFF. The CDR3 DNA reads TGCGCCAGCAGCTCCTACAGGGGGTCGGGGGGTGAGCAGTTCTTC.

The gene calls are TRBV4-1 and TRBJ1-2; tentative D call: TRBD1 (5 bases). The CDR3 is 15 amino acids. CDR1 and CDR2 (germline): MGHRA, YSYEKL. Trimming stripped 0 bases from V and 5 bases from J, with 13 bases between. CDR3 sequence (DNA): TGCGCCAGCAGCCAAGAGCGGGGCGAATTTTATGGCTACACCTTC. This encodes CASSQERGEFYGYTF.

This clone was seen ten or more times. The rearrangement uses TRBV5-1 and TRBJ2-7; maybe TRBD1 (5 bases). CDR1 SGHRS and CDR2 YFSETQ come from the germline V gene. V lost 1 base and J lost 3, with 8 bases in between. The length of the CDR3 is 13 residues. CDR3: CASSLLGDYEQYF. The DNA for the CDR3 is TGCGCCAGCAGCTTGCTAGGGGACTACGAGCAGTACTTC.

This clone has just a few counts. The chain couples TRBV5-1 to TRBJ2-3; 10 positions agree with TRBD1. CDR1 is SGHRS, CDR2 YFSETQ, per germline. The CDR3 is 20 residues long. The V segment lost 4 bases and the J segment 4 bases; nucleotides outside the gene matches: 21. As DNA, the CDR3 is TGCGCCAGCAGCACAACAGCGTTAAGCGGGCCCGGGACAGGGGCAGATACGCAGTATTTT. Translated, it gives CASSTTALSGPGTGADTQYF.

CDR3 bases: TGTGCCAGCAGTGAAGTCAAGGCCCGGGTAGGCAATCAGCCCCAGCATTTT. This sequence encodes CASSEVKARVGNQPQHF. The rearrangement links TRBV6-1 to TRBJ1-5, with D hard to call. CDR3 length: 17 amino acids. Germline V gene sequence: CDR1 MNHNS, CDR2 SASEGT. Trimming removed 1 base from V and 2 bases from J, with 15 bases in between.

This clone showed up just a few times. This chain connects TRBV2 to TRBJ2-7; TRBD2 aligns across 11 bases. The CDR3 is 11 amino acids. With V trimmed by 9 bases and J by 6 bases, 1 base remained unmatched. Per the germline V gene, CDR1 is SNHLY and CDR2 is FYNNEI. In nucleotides, the CDR3 is TGTGCCAGAGGACTAGCGGGCGAGCAGTACTTC. Protein: CARGLAGEQYF.

This clone has a handful of counts. The chain uses TRBV9 and TRBJ1-2; no clear D gene. Trimming stripped 4 bases from V and 4 bases from J, with 14 bases between. The CDR3 covers 14 residues. CDR1 is SGDLS, CDR2 YYNGEE, per germline. In DNA, the CDR3 is TGTGCCAGCAGCCAAGTTTCGGTCCTCTATGGCTACACCTTC. It translates to CASSQVSVLYGYTF.

The rearrangement joins TRBV4-2 to TRBJ2-5; 14 bases fit TRBD2. V dropped 3 bases and J dropped 4; count of bases not matched to a gene: 4. Germline CDR1 LGHNA, CDR2 YNFKEQ. The CDR3 sequence is 16 residues long. The CDR3 nucleotides read TGTGCCAGCAGCCAGGGTGGGACTAGCGGGAGAGAGACCCAGTACTTC. It translates to CASSQGGTSGRETQYF.

At least ten counts were recorded for this clone. The rearrangement links TRBV5-4 to TRBJ2-3; D not certain. Trimming pared 2 bases from V and 4 bases from J, leaving 11 bases between. Germline V gives CDR1 SGHNT, CDR2 YYREEE (reference sequence). CDR3 length equals 14 residues. This CDR3 reads CASSLIGLPDTQYF. The CDR3, as DNA: TGTGCCAGCAGCTTAATTGGGCTCCCAGATACGCAGTATTTT.

This clone came up many times. The chain uses TRBV5-6 and TRBJ1-4; TRBD1 aligns across 7 bases. The ends lost 0 bases at V and 7 bases at J; junction bases unmatched: 9. Germline CDR1 and CDR2: SGHDT and YYEEEE. This CDR3 comprises 16 residues. The CDR3 sequence: CASSLGRTGRGEKLFF. The CDR3 nucleotides are TGTGCCAGCAGCTTGGGAAGGACAGGAAGAGGTGAAAAACTGTTTTTT.

This clone has only a few counts. The chain's CDR3 is CSVGQGNAYEQYF. In nucleotides, the CDR3 is TGCAGCGTTGGACAGGGAAACGCCTACGAGCAGTACTTC. This chain joins TRBV29-1 and TRBJ2-7; TRBD1 agrees at 7 bases. V shed 4 bases, J shed 2 bases, and the junction held 5 bases outside the gene matches. The germline V gene encodes CDR1 SQVTM and CDR2 ANQGSEA. CDR3 length: 13 residues.